The next 32 T cell receptor beta chains were all read from a single sample in a study of cytomegalovirus exposure and HLA in healthy donors. The PCR made use of 60 Vbeta and 13 Jbeta primers. Assay used: immunoSEQ multiplex PCR; TCRdb lists only in-frame clones, some missing. Of 90,000 to 120,000 clones listed, 81% are singletons. The specimen was PBMCs. The receptors here all came from a young man in good health and CMV-seronegative.

The gene calls are TRBV10-1 and TRBJ2-1, with 10 bases aligning to TRBD1. Trimming at V came to 9 bases and at J to 7 bases, leaving 6 bases not matched to a gene. Germline values: CDR1 WNHNN, CDR2 SYGVQD (reference sequence). This CDR3 comprises 13 residues. The CDR3 nucleotides are TGCGCCAGTCCGGGACAGGGGTGGAATGAGCAGTTCTTC. Translation: CASPGQGWNEQFF.

The J gene is TRBJ2-2, the V gene TRBV6-5, with a possible D match to TRBD1 (5 bases). The CDR3 is made up of 16 amino acids. Germline V lookup: CDR1 MNHEY, CDR2 SVGAGI. Trimming left V 0 bases short and J 1 base short, with 9 bases between. The chain's CDR3 is CASSYSGQGNTGELFF. The CDR3 nucleotides are TGTGCCAGCAGTTACTCGGGGCAGGGGAACACCGGGGAGCTGTTTTTT.

The rearrangement links TRBV5-1 to TRBJ2-2, with TRBD2 identical over 11 bases. After removal of 0 bases from V and 7 bases from J, the junction contained 8 bases not matched to a gene. The CDR3 is 17 residues long. Germline assignment: CDR1 SGHRS and CDR2 YFSETQ. CDR3 bases: TGCGCCAGCAGCTTGGAGTCTAGCGGGAGGAGGAACGGGGAGCTGTTTTTT. This gives the protein CASSLESSGRRNGELFF.

This chain joins TRBV6-5 and TRBJ2-7; 7 bases line up with TRBD1. This CDR3 has 14 residues. V was clipped by 6 bases and J by 2 bases; unmatched bases: 7. Germline loops: CDR1 MNHEY, CDR2 SVGAGI. The CDR3 DNA follows: TGTGCCAGCAGCTCACCGGGACAGACCTACGAGCAGTACTTC. This translates into CASSSPGQTYEQYF.

The table lists this clone with a few counts. The V gene is TRBV4-2, the J gene TRBJ2-1; D gene ambiguous. Germline V CDR1 and CDR2: LGHNA, YNFKEQ. The CDR3 loop spans 15 amino acids. V dropped 1 base and J dropped 3 bases, with 10 bases sitting between them. The CDR3 reads CASSQGVADYNEQFF. The CDR3 region has the DNA TGTGCCAGCAGCCAAGGGGTAGCTGACTACAATGAGCAGTTCTTC.

The chain recombines TRBV19 with TRBJ2-3, with D hard to call. With 2 bases removed from V and 6 bases from J, the gap between germline ends came to 6 bases. CDR1 is LNHDA, CDR2 SQIVND, per germline (reference sequence). The CDR3 extends over 12 amino acids. CDR3 amino acids: CASSIIRDTQYF. The CDR3 DNA sequence: TGTGCCAGTAGTATAATCCGGGATACGCAGTATTTT.

The chain is built from TRBV7-9 and TRBJ1-1, with D possibly being TRBD1 (6 bases). The germline V gene has CDR1 SEHNR and CDR2 FQNEAQ (reference sequence). The CDR3 spans 15 residues. Trimming cost V 3 bases and J 5 bases, with 16 bases left between them. The CDR3 DNA reads TGTGCCAGCAGCTTTGGCAGGGGAAGTCTGACTGAAGCTTTCTTT. It yields the protein CASSFGRGSLTEAFF.

This chain uses TRBV28 with TRBJ2-7, with TRBD2 identical over 7 bases. Unmatched junction bases numbered 7, after V lost 2 bases and J lost 3 bases. The V gene's germline CDR1 is MDHEN and CDR2 SYDVKM. The CDR3 length is 15 residues. CDR3 nucleotides: TGTGCCAGCAGTTTAGTGGCCGGGGAGGGCTACGAGCAGTACTTC. Translation: CASSLVAGEGYEQYF.

The chain uses TRBV5-1 and TRBJ1-1; D is undetermined. Germline V CDR1 and CDR2: SGHRS, YFSETQ. The CDR3 extends over 13 amino acids. The V and J ends lost 1 base and 1 base respectively, with 5 bases between them. Here the CDR3 reads CASSLSKNTEAFF. The CDR3 DNA reads as TGCGCCAGCAGCTTGTCCAAGAACACTGAAGCTTTCTTT.

The CDR3 DNA reads as TGCGCCAGCAGCCTTTACACCGGGGAGCTGTTTTTT. This codes for CASSLYTGELFF. This chain joins TRBV5-1 and TRBJ2-2; D call uncertain. The germline V gene encodes CDR1 SGHRS and CDR2 YFSETQ. The length of the CDR3 is 12 residues. The ends were cut back, 4 bases at V and 3 bases at J, with 4 bases in the middle.

This clone was detected only a few times. As DNA, the CDR3 is TGTGCCTGGAGTGCAGGCCGTTCAGGGAAATGGGTGGACTATGGCTACACCTTC. It encodes CAWSAGRSGKWVDYGYTF. This chain links TRBV30 with TRBJ1-2; D is possibly TRBD1 (5 bases). CDR3 length: 18 residues. V lost 1 base and J 3 bases, leaving 24 bases between the germline ends. CDR1 is GTSNPN and CDR2 is SVGIG in the germline V gene (reference sequence).

The rearrangement links TRBV7-3 to TRBJ2-1; 7 bases match TRBD1. Germline CDR1 SGHTA, CDR2 FQGTGA. The CDR3 has 14 residues. After removal of 4 bases from V and 1 base from J, the junction contained 1 base not matched to a gene. The CDR3 loop is CASSSRGSYNEQFF. The CDR3 DNA sequence: TGTGCCAGCAGCTCCAGGGGGTCCTACAATGAGCAGTTCTTC.

This sequence joins TRBV27 and TRBJ2-7; D might be TRBD2 (6 bases). Germline CDR1 is MNHEY and CDR2 is SMNVEV (reference sequence). This CDR3 region has 13 residues. V was clipped by 5 bases and J by 3 bases, with 11 bases between them. The CDR3 DNA reads as TGTGCCAGCAGTCCCGGACTACTCTACGAGCAGTACTTC. Residues: CASSPGLLYEQYF.

The chain couples TRBV6-1 to TRBJ2-5; 10 bases fit TRBD2. The CDR3 covers 15 residues. V trimming: 6 bases; J trimming: 5 bases; junction bases outside the gene matches: 9. CDR1 and CDR2 (germline): MNHNS, SASEGT. The CDR3 loop reads CASRRAGGPGETQYF. CDR3 nucleotide sequence: TGTGCCAGCAGACGAGCGGGGGGGCCAGGTGAGACCCAGTACTTC.

Here the CDR3 DNA reads TGCGCCAGCAGCTCGAATAGACAGTCGGGCTACACCTTC. This gives the protein CASSSNRQSGYTF. The gene calls are TRBV5-1 and TRBJ1-2; a weak D match, TRBD1 (5 bases). Germline V gene sequence: CDR1 SGHRS, CDR2 YFSETQ. This CDR3 is built from 13 residues. V lost 3 bases to trimming and J lost 8 bases, with 14 bases between them.

The V and J genes are TRBV7-2 and TRBJ2-5; TRBD2 agrees at 12 bases. Trimming took 5 bases from V and 2 from J; bases not matched to a gene: 6. In germline, CDR1 is SGHTA, CDR2 FQGNSA. CDR3 size: 16 residues. The CDR3, as DNA: TGTGCCAGCAGCCCTCGACTAGCGGGGGCACAAGAGACCCAGTACTTC. This encodes CASSPRLAGAQETQYF.

The rearrangement links TRBV28 to TRBJ1-2; TRBD1 matches 7 bases. J gave up 7 bases and V 6 bases, and 11 bases lay outside the gene matches. Germline V gene data show CDR1 as MDHEN and CDR2 as SYDVKM. The CDR3 runs to 14 residues. This chain's CDR3 is CASSPDRVRFGYTF. The CDR3 bases are TGTGCCAGCAGCCCAGACAGGGTGAGGTTTGGCTACACCTTC.

The rearrangement joins TRBV28 to TRBJ2-7; the D gene is possibly TRBD2 (7 bases). The CDR3 spans 12 residues. The germline V and J ends were trimmed by 6 bases and 5 bases, with 11 bases remaining between them. Per the germline V gene, CDR1 is MDHEN and CDR2 is SYDVKM. The CDR3 here is CASREGGDEQYF. CDR3 in DNA: TGTGCCAGCAGGGAGGGGGGGGACGAGCAGTACTTC.

The DNA for the CDR3 is TGTGCCAAGCGCCGGGACAGAATCCACGAGCAGTACTTC. Translation gives CAKRRDRIHEQYF. The chain carries TRBV6-5 and TRBJ2-7; 7 nucleotides line up with TRBD1. J was trimmed by 5 bases and V by 10 bases; bases with no gene match: 11. The CDR3 totals 13 residues. Germline loops: CDR1 MNHEY, CDR2 SVGAGI.

The gene calls are TRBV30 and TRBJ2-7, with 9 positions matching TRBD1. The CDR3 is 12 amino acids. Germline trimming cut 5 bases from V and 6 bases from J; bases unmatched to any gene: 5. The germline gives CDR1 GTSNPN, CDR2 SVGIG (reference sequence). CDR3 sequence reads: CAWAQGASEQYF. The CDR3 DNA reads as TGTGCCTGGGCACAGGGGGCCAGCGAGCAGTACTTC.

The table lists this clone with a few counts. The chain uses TRBV5-1 and TRBJ2-1; TRBD2 agrees at 9 bases. From germline, CDR1 is SGHRS and CDR2 YFSETQ. The CDR3 contains 14 residues. V lost 4 bases, J lost 4 bases, and 3 bases stayed unmatched. CDR3 residues: CASSPAGGYNEQFF. The CDR3 DNA is TGCGCCAGCAGCCCAGCGGGGGGATACAATGAGCAGTTCTTC. The complete variable domain, with remaining parts taken from reference TRBV5-1 and TRBJ2-1, reads KAGVTQTPRYLIKTRGQQVTLSCSPISGHRSVSWYQQTPGQGLQFLFEYFSETQRNKGNFPGRFSGRQFSNSRSEMNVSTLELGDSALYLCASSPAGGYNEQFFGPGTRLTVL.

The chain uses TRBV5-6 and TRBJ1-2, with D hard to call. The CDR3 spans 13 residues. CDR1 and CDR2 from the germline V gene are SGHDT and YYEEEE. V lost 0 bases, J lost 6 bases, and 9 bases lay in between. The CDR3 sequence: CASSLGSRDGYTF. CDR3 bases: TGTGCCAGCAGCTTGGGTTCCCGAGATGGCTACACCTTC.

The rearrangement joins TRBV7-9 to TRBJ2-1, with a weak D call TRBD1 (6 bases). The germline gives CDR1 SEHNR, CDR2 FQNEAQ (reference sequence). Trimming took 1 base from V and 3 from J, leaving 16 bases between them. CDR3 size: 17 residues. DNA of the CDR3: TGTGCCAGCAGCTTAGTCCAAGGGACACTTCACTACAATGAGCAGTTCTTC. As protein: CASSLVQGTLHYNEQFF.

The chain couples TRBV2 to TRBJ2-5; a possible D gene is TRBD2 (7 bases). CDR1 SNHLY and CDR2 FYNNEI come from the germline V gene. This CDR3 is 14 amino acids long. Trimming stripped 9 bases from V and 4 bases from J, with 18 bases between. The chain's CDR3 is CARRERGGGETQYF. CDR3 coding DNA: TGTGCCAGGAGAGAGAGGGGGGGCGGAGAGACCCAGTACTTC. Full variable domain (remainder filled in from reference TRBV2 and TRBJ2-5): EPEVTQTPSHQVTQMGQEVILRCVPISNHLYFYWYRQILGQKVEFLVSFYNNEISEKSEIFDDQFSVERPDGSNFTLKIRSTKLEDSAMYFCARRERGGGETQYFGPGTRLLVL.

The chain carries TRBV6-5 and TRBJ1-2; TRBD1 might be the D (5 bases). The CDR3 consists of 12 residues. V lost 5 bases and J 5 bases, leaving 9 bases between the germline ends. The germline V gene encodes CDR1 MNHEY and CDR2 SVGAGI. The DNA of the CDR3 is TGTGCCAGCAGTGTAGACAGATATGGCTACACCTTC. The encoded protein is CASSVDRYGYTF.

This clone was detected a few times. The CDR3 loop is CATSSGGFSRTSSYEQYF. CDR3 coding DNA: TGTGCCACCAGCAGCGGAGGCTTTTCTAGGACTAGCAGTTACGAGCAGTACTTC. The rearrangement links TRBV15 to TRBJ2-7; TRBD2 matches 8 bases. The V segment lost 3 bases and the J segment 4 bases; nucleotides outside the gene matches: 17. The length of the CDR3 is 18 residues. CDR1 and CDR2 from the germline V gene are LNHNV and YYDKDF (reference sequence).

This clone was counted once. This sequence joins TRBV7-8 and TRBJ2-7; 12 bases agree with TRBD2. Looked up from germline, CDR1 is SGHVS and CDR2 is FQNEAQ. After removal of 3 bases from V and 4 bases from J, the junction contained 7 bases not matched to a gene. This CDR3 is 16 amino acids long. The CDR3 loop is CASSFTSGRRVYEQYF. The CDR3 region has the DNA TGTGCCAGCAGCTTTACTAGCGGGAGGAGGGTATACGAGCAGTACTTC. Variable domain in full (rest from reference TRBV7-8 and TRBJ2-7): GAGVSQSPRYKVAKRGQDVALRCDPISGHVSLFWYQQALGQGPEFLTYFQNEAQLDKSGLPSDRFFAERPEGSVSTLKIQRTQQEDSAVYLCASSFTSGRRVYEQYFGPGTRLTVT.

V gene TRBV7-3 combines with J gene TRBJ1-5; D is uncertain. The germline V gene encodes CDR1 SGHTA and CDR2 FQGTGA. The CDR3 sequence is 13 residues long. The V end lost 5 bases, the J end lost 7 bases, and 12 bases lay between the germline ends. The CDR3 here is CASSRNVGQPQHF. Here the CDR3 DNA reads TGTGCCAGCAGCCGGAACGTCGGGCAGCCCCAGCATTTT.

Concerning this clone: A junction boundary mismatches the germline segment, possibly from a read error. This sequence joins TRBV7-7 and TRBJ2-5; D gene uncertain. There are 13 residues in the CDR3. Germline lookup yields CDR1 SSHAT and CDR2 FNYEAQ (reference sequence). CDR3 loop: CASSFGGAETQYF. The CDR3, as DNA: TGTGCTAGCAGCTTTGGCGGTGCCGAGACCCAGTACTTC.

V usage is TRBV5-1 and J usage is TRBJ1-2; TRBD1 aligns across 10 bases. The germline gives CDR1 SGHRS, CDR2 YFSETQ. Trimming removed 0 bases from V and 5 bases from J; junction bases left unmatched: 4. The CDR3 sequence is 15 residues long. The CDR3 protein is CASSLDGTGVYGYTF. In nucleotides, the CDR3 is TGCGCCAGCAGCTTGGACGGGACAGGGGTATATGGCTACACCTTC.

The chain employs TRBV28 and TRBJ2-7; 7 bases align to TRBD1. The length of the CDR3 is 13 residues. Trimming cost V 6 bases and J 2 bases; bases outside gene matches: 4. Germline CDR1 MDHEN, CDR2 SYDVKM. The CDR3: CASRDGTAYEQYF. CDR3 in DNA: TGTGCCAGCAGGGACGGGACAGCCTACGAGCAGTACTTC.

This clone has just one count. CDR3: CASSRDSSLTKLFF. The CDR3 region has the DNA TGTGCCAGCAGCAGGGACAGCTCCCTTACTAAACTGTTTTTT. The rearrangement joins TRBV2 to TRBJ1-4; 7 bases fit TRBD1. Germline V gives CDR1 SNHLY, CDR2 FYNNEI. The CDR3 sequence is 14 residues long. With V trimmed by 6 bases and J by 11 bases, 12 bases remained unmatched.